These T cell receptor beta chains were read from a single sample in a study of cytomegalovirus exposure and HLA in healthy donors. Method: immunoSEQ multiplex PCR; TCRdb's copy keeps in-frame clones and lacks some. Of 95,000 to 150,000 clones listed, approximately 78% are singletons. The sequenced material came from PBMCs. These receptors were taken from a woman in her 40s in good health and CMV-seropositive. Both conserved end residues are part of each CDR3. A D gene is named only where the DNA matches it firmly. The size of a clone is reported for some rows only, either as once, few or many, or as a class for expanded clones.

V gene: TRBV4-3; J gene: TRBJ1-1; D gene: TRBD1; clone size: NA; CDR3 protein: CASSRSPGTAAEAFF; CDR3 DNA: TGCGCCAGCAGCCGGTCCCCAGGGACAGCAGCTGAAGCTTTCTTT
V gene: TRBV15; J gene: TRBJ1-2; D gene: NA; clone size: NA; CDR3 protein: CATSPSGGGAGYGYTF; CDR3 DNA: TGTGCCACCAGCCCTTCCGGGGGGGGCGCCGGCTATGGCTACACCTTC
V gene: TRBV11-2; J gene: TRBJ1-2; D gene: NA; clone size: NA; CDR3 protein: CASSLSGVYGYTF; CDR3 DNA: TGTGCCAGCAGCTTATCGGGTGTCTATGGCTACACCTTC
V gene: TRBV7-2; J gene: TRBJ1-4; D gene: NA; clone size: NA; CDR3 protein: CASSPSAAAPAEKLFF; CDR3 DNA: TGTGCCAGCAGCCCATCCGCCGCAGCGCCGGCTGAAAAACTGTTTTTT
V gene: TRBV7-9; J gene: TRBJ1-1; D gene: NA; clone size: NA; CDR3 protein: CASSFQALLNTEAFF; CDR3 DNA: TGTGCCAGCAGCTTTCAGGCGCTTTTGAACACTGAAGCTTTCTTT
V gene: TRBV5-4; J gene: TRBJ1-1; D gene: TRBD1; clone size: NA; CDR3 protein: CASSTGDSKNTEAFF; CDR3 DNA: TGTGCCAGCAGCACCGGGGACAGCAAGAACACTGAAGCTTTCTTT
V gene: TRBV18; J gene: TRBJ1-6; D gene: NA; clone size: NA; CDR3 protein: CASSRTGRNSPLHF; CDR3 DNA: TGTGCCAGCTCACGAACAGGTCGTAATTCACCCCTCCACTTT
V gene: TRBV7-9; J gene: TRBJ1-5; D gene: NA; clone size: once; CDR3 protein: CASSSRGDQPQHF; CDR3 DNA: TGTGCCAGCAGCTCCAGGGGAGATCAGCCCCAGCATTTT
V gene: TRBV4-1; J gene: TRBJ1-6; D gene: TRBD1; clone size: few; CDR3 protein: CASSQGVGTGVSPLHF; CDR3 DNA: TGCGCCAGCAGCCAAGGGGTTGGGACAGGGGTTTCACCCCTCCACTTT
V gene: TRBV29-1; J gene: TRBJ2-3; D gene: TRBD2; clone size: NA; CDR3 protein: CSVLGEGWMDTQYF; CDR3 DNA: TGCAGCGTCCTAGGGGAGGGGTGGATGGATACGCAGTATTTT
V gene: TRBV7-9; J gene: TRBJ2-2; D gene: NA; clone size: NA; CDR3 protein: CASSRLGIRTGELFF; CDR3 DNA: TGTGCCAGCAGCCGCCTCGGGATCCGCACCGGGGAGCTGTTTTTT
V gene: TRBV4-2; J gene: TRBJ1-6; D gene: TRBD1; clone size: NA; CDR3 protein: CASSQVLGGGRNSPLHF; CDR3 DNA: TGTGCCAGCAGCCAAGTCCTCGGAGGGGGCAGGAATTCACCCCTCCACTTT
V gene: TRBV5-4; J gene: TRBJ1-1; D gene: NA; clone size: NA; CDR3 protein: CASSLVQGMNTEAFF; CDR3 DNA: TGTGCCAGCAGCTTAGTACAGGGCATGAACACTGAAGCTTTCTTT
V gene: TRBV4-3; J gene: TRBJ1-3; D gene: NA; clone size: NA; CDR3 protein: CASSQDGRVGNTIYF; CDR3 DNA: TGCGCCAGCAGCCAAGATGGCCGGGTAGGAAACACCATATATTTT
V gene: TRBV9; J gene: TRBJ2-3; D gene: TRBD1; clone size: NA; CDR3 protein: CASSPARTGPDTQYF; CDR3 DNA: TGTGCCAGCAGCCCAGCCCGGACAGGGCCAGATACGCAGTATTTT
V gene: TRBV6-1; J gene: TRBJ2-7; D gene: TRBD1; clone size: NA; CDR3 protein: CASSERTGEGYEQYF; CDR3 DNA: TGTGCCAGCAGTGAGCGGACAGGGGAGGGGTACGAGCAGTACTTC
V gene: TRBV27; J gene: TRBJ1-4; D gene: NA; clone size: NA; CDR3 protein: CASSQDPAGEKLFF; CDR3 DNA: TGTGCCAGCAGTCAGGACCCTGCAGGGGAAAAACTGTTTTTT
V gene: TRBV11-2; J gene: TRBJ2-1; D gene: TRBD2; clone size: once; CDR3 protein: CASSSRLAGVYNEQFF; CDR3 DNA: TGTGCCAGCAGCTCAAGACTAGCGGGGGTATACAATGAGCAGTTCTTC
V gene: TRBV6-5; J gene: TRBJ1-1; D gene: NA; clone size: NA; CDR3 protein: CAVSRTENTEAFF; CDR3 DNA: TGTGCCGTAAGCCGGACAGAGAACACTGAAGCTTTCTTT